Presented here are 2 T cell receptor beta chains from one specimen sequenced in a study of T cells after yellow fever vaccination. TCRdb called the 5' RACE reads again in MiXCR, with one record for every CDR3 protein. The repertoire holds 150,000 to 200,000 distinct CDR3 sequences, with 5.5% to 7.5% as singletons. This material consisted of CD4+ T cells sorted from PBMCs, taken on the day of the first yellow fever vaccination. The receptors come from a man aged 18 to 30 who received the YFV17D yellow fever vaccine.

There are a few counts of this clonotype. The rearrangement links TRBV2 to TRBJ2-2; 8 bases are a match to TRBD1. V shed 8 bases and J 10 bases; nucleotides not matched to a gene: 6. CDR3 length: 12 amino acids. In germline, CDR1 is SNHLY, CDR2 FYNNEI. Here the CDR3 DNA reads TGTGCCAGCGCAACAGGGGGAGTGGAGCTGTTTTTT. Encoded protein: CASATGGVELFF. The whole variable domain, remainder taken from reference TRBV2 and TRBJ2-2, is EPEVTQTPSHQVTQMGQEVILRCVPISNHLYFYWYRQILGQKVEFLVSFYNNEISEKSEIFDDQFSVERPDGSNFTLKIRSTKLEDSAMYFCASATGGVELFFGEGSRLTVL.

This clonotype was observed at least ten times. The chain uses TRBV7-2 and TRBJ1-2; D remains unclear. Per germline, CDR1 SGHTA and CDR2 FQGNSA. CDR3 length equals 14 residues. Trimming cost V 2 bases and J 7 bases, with 14 bases left between them. CDR3 sequence reads: CASSLFVVRSGYTF. The CDR3 DNA sequence: TGTGCCAGCAGCTTATTCGTTGTGCGGTCTGGCTACACCTTC.